This TCR beta chain derives from a study of shared T cell receptors in the human thymus (TCRdb year 2021). Study-level background: The study examined how self-reactive, shared T-cell receptor alpha chains are generated in the human thymus.

The V end gives up 4 bases and the J end 3 bases, leaving 13 bases in the junction not matched to a gene. CDR1 and CDR2 (SGHVS, FNYEAQ) derive from the germline V gene. The CDR3, from cysteine to phenylalanine, totals 17 residues. The retained sequence is limited to the CDR3, 51 bases, with the frame set at the first base. As for this clone: It lacks a known antigen. No much larger clone is present one base from it, and per-base qualities are unavailable.

Library prep was done by the immunoSEQ multiplex PCR assay. TCRdb holds this immuneACCESS table with in-frame rearrangements only. Some clones are missing; in checked studies, unresolved V genes explain under half, and the rest has no known cause. A total of about 610,000 clones appear in this sample, 85% to 90% of them only once. The ten most abundant clones make up 0.0095% to 0.013% of the sample. The same data also went into a second study, on human thymus T cells. Drawing on the second study: The donors were immunologically healthy infants in Finland who had open corrective cardiac surgery for congenital heart defects. Thymus tissue was obtained as surgical resects removed during corrective cardiac surgery. Both the thymic and the peripheral blood repertoires appeared to show biased V and J gene segment usage. According to the related research, thymic TCR repertoires were highly overlapping among unrelated individuals. The study characterized TCR alpha and beta repertoires from fewer than 10 infant thymus samples and a few related peripheral blood samples. Donor ages ranging from roughly 7 to 250 days were recorded, and about six male and a couple of female infants were included in the cohort. Thymocytes were freed from the tissue by mechanical means and kept at -70 degrees C as pellets of roughly 9-30 million cells. A QIAsymphony instrument was used to extract genomic DNA from the frozen cell pellets. TCRB and TCRAD loci were amplified from a standardized quantity of quality-controlled genomic DNA using the immunoSEQ multiplex PCR assay. The amplicons spanned the V(D)J region and were long enough to cover the CDR3 and allow V and J genes to be identified. Amplicon sequencing was performed on an Illumina platform through the commercial immunoSEQ service. Corrections for primer bias and sequencing errors followed previously described methods, while TCRAD and TCRB definitions were based on the IMGT database. immunoSEQ Analyzer 3.0 and VDJTools were used for repertoire analysis, which covered basic statistics, V/J segment usage, diversity estimates, rarefaction and pairwise overlap. Chao1, ChaoE, Efron-Thisted, Shannon and inverse Simpson indices were used to estimate diversity, which was also estimated on datasets down-sampled to the smallest sample. For repertoire overlap, CDR3 nucleotide sequence, V gene and J gene had to match strictly, and clustering was done by Jaccard-based multidimensional scaling. Thymus samples yielded on average approximately 840,000 unique TCRB clonotypes, compared with around 84,000 from blood samples.

This clonotype was obtained from a boy younger than two with a congenital heart defect. Donor details come from another sample of the same person, matched by shared clones. The rearranged segments are TRBV7-6 and TRBJ2-7, and TRBD2 matches 9 of the central bases. The source material was thymocytes. The CDR3 loop reads CASSWHPPGTSIYEQYF. The nucleotide sequence is TGTGCCAGCAGCTGGCACCCCCCCGGGACTAGCATCTACGAGCAGTACTTC. When the CDR3 is completed using the reference TRBV7-6 and TRBJ2-7 genes on either side, the full variable domain is GAGVSQSPRYKVTKRGQDVALRCDPISGHVSLYWYRQALGQGPEFLTYFNYEAQQDKSGLPNDRFSAERPEGSISTLTIQRTEQRDSAMYRCASSWHPPGTSIYEQYFGPGTRLTVT.